This TCR beta chain was profiled in a study of OX40 agonist ivuxolimab in advanced cancers. The repertoire was sequenced with immunoSEQ multiplex PCR; TCRdb's copy has only in-frame clones and lacks some. The profile shows 75,000 to 100,000 clones, 92% of them singletons. Points on this clone: The germline gene is not matched at one end of the junction; a read error may be the cause.

The clonotype was recovered from an adult with an advanced solid tumor such as melanoma, head and neck, liver or kidney cancer. The sample was CD4+ or CD8+ T cells sorted from blood, taken in a trial of the OX40 agonist ivuxolimab.

This CDR3 reads CASSLTGGYTEQFF. The DNA of the CDR3 is TGTGCCAGCAGTTTGACAGGGGGGTACACTGAGCAGTTCTTC. The chain couples TRBV27 to TRBJ2-1; 9 bases match TRBD1. The CDR3 has 14 amino acids. Looked up from germline, CDR1 is MNHEY and CDR2 is SMNVEV (reference sequence).